This entry lists 30 T cell receptor beta chains sequenced from one sample in a study of cytomegalovirus exposure and HLA in healthy donors. Repertoires were generated with immunoSEQ multiplex PCR, while TCRdb's copy carries only in-frame clones and drops some. This table has 100,000 to 150,000 clones, around 96% appearing once. The sequenced sample was PBMCs. These receptors all come from a man between 18 and 35 years old in good health and CMV-seronegative.

V usage is TRBV27 and J usage is TRBJ2-7; 9 nucleotides align to TRBD1. The trim removed 4 bases at V and 0 bases at J, leaving 4 bases unmatched. Germline CDR1 is MNHEY and CDR2 is SMNVEV (reference sequence). The CDR3 is made up of 15 amino acids. The CDR3 loop reads CASSWGTGRSYEQYF. The CDR3 DNA is TGTGCCAGCAGTTGGGGGACAGGGCGCTCCTACGAGCAGTACTTC.

The chain links TRBV6-5 to TRBJ2-5; possibly TRBD2 for D (7 bases). The DNA end lines up better with TRBJ2-7; the J call may be wrong. The CDR3 totals 15 residues. Germline CDR1 and CDR2: MNHEY and SVGAGI. CDR3 protein: CASRGGQGLPYEQYF. In DNA, the CDR3 is TGTGCCAGCAGGGGGGGGCAGGGTCTACCCTACGAGCAGTACTTC.

This rearrangement joins TRBV7-7 to TRBJ2-7, with 11 bases that match TRBD2. CDR3 length: 16 amino acids. Germline V gives CDR1 SSHAT, CDR2 FNYEAQ (reference sequence). V shed 1 base and J 7 bases; nucleotides not matched to a gene: 9. The CDR3 sequence is CASSLGITSGRGEQYF. The CDR3 nucleotides are TGTGCCAGCAGCTTAGGGATTACTAGCGGGAGAGGGGAGCAGTACTTC.

The rearrangement uses TRBV5-4 and TRBJ1-2; D unresolved. V was cut by 0 bases and J by 2 bases, with 5 bases left in between. The CDR3 is 13 residues long. The germline gives CDR1 SGHNT, CDR2 YYREEE (reference sequence). DNA of the CDR3: TGTGCCAGCAGCTTGGCAGGAAACTATGGCTACACCTTC. It codes for CASSLAGNYGYTF.

This chain joins TRBV2 and TRBJ2-2; 9 bases are a match to TRBD1. The CDR3 covers 14 residues. Germline V gene data show CDR1 as SNHLY and CDR2 as FYNNEI. Germline trimming cut 6 bases from V and 6 bases from J; bases unmatched to any gene: 5. CDR3 residues: CASRGQGAAGELFF. Written as DNA, the CDR3 is TGTGCCAGCAGGGGACAGGGTGCTGCCGGGGAGCTGTTTTTT.

This clone was recorded once. The CDR3 reads CSACLAGVSYNEQFF. CDR3 coding DNA: TGCAGCGCCTGCCTAGCGGGAGTCTCCTACAATGAGCAGTTCTTC. The J gene is TRBJ2-1, the V gene TRBV29-1; 10 nucleotides line up with TRBD2. Germline assignment: CDR1 SQVTM and CDR2 ANQGSEA. The CDR3 runs to 15 residues. V trimming: 7 bases; J trimming: 0 bases; junction bases outside the gene matches: 6.

This rearrangement joins TRBV28 to TRBJ1-5; 10 nucleotides match TRBD1. Per the germline V gene, CDR1 is MDHEN and CDR2 is SYDVKM. CDR3 size: 14 residues. J was trimmed by 6 bases and V by 7 bases; bases with no gene match: 6. The CDR3 reads CASIRDRGFQPQHF. DNA of the CDR3: TGTGCCAGCATTCGGGACAGGGGCTTTCAGCCCCAGCATTTT.

The sample holds one count of this clone. V usage is TRBV28 and J usage is TRBJ2-3, with TRBD2 identical over 9 bases. The CDR3 extends over 16 amino acids. CDR1 and CDR2 from the germline V gene are MDHEN and SYDVKM. V lost 3 bases, J lost 1 base, and 5 bases stayed unmatched. CDR3 in DNA: TGTGCCAGCAGTTTTGGTTTAGCGGGAGGCACAGATACGCAGTATTTT. Its translation is CASSFGLAGGTDTQYF.

The chain couples TRBV6-5 to TRBJ2-7; 14 bases are shared with TRBD2. Germline-derived CDR1 and CDR2 are MNHEY and SVGAGI. V lost 6 bases, J lost 2 bases, and 3 bases stayed unmatched. The CDR3 spans 15 residues. CDR3 sequence reads: CASRATSGRAYEQYF. In DNA, the CDR3 is TGTGCCAGCAGGGCGACTAGCGGGAGGGCCTACGAGCAGTACTTC.

V is TRBV29-1 and J is TRBJ1-2; a possible D gene is TRBD1 (6 bases). V shed 5 bases and J shed 5 bases, with 12 bases lying between them. The CDR3 covers 12 residues. From germline, CDR1 is SQVTM and CDR2 ANQGSEA. The CDR3 is CSVSTGPYGYTF. DNA of the CDR3: TGCAGCGTTTCGACAGGCCCTTATGGCTACACCTTC.

The chain is built from TRBV4-3 and TRBJ1-1; D unclear. This CDR3 is built from 17 residues. Trimming pared 1 base from V and 0 bases from J, leaving 15 bases between. CDR1 and CDR2 from the germline V gene are LGHNA and YSLEER. The CDR3 region is CASSQGAAKGVNTEAFF. The CDR3 DNA follows: TGCGCCAGCAGCCAAGGGGCGGCAAAGGGAGTGAACACTGAAGCTTTCTTT.

The chain joins TRBV27 to TRBJ1-1, with a tentative D call TRBD1 (5 bases). The germline V gene encodes CDR1 MNHEY and CDR2 SMNVEV (reference sequence). Trimming left V 5 bases short and J 5 bases short, with 24 bases between. The CDR3 spans 17 residues. The CDR3 sequence is CASSPPTGTREGTEAFF. In DNA, the CDR3 is TGTGCCAGCAGTCCACCCACCGGGACTCGGGAGGGAACTGAAGCTTTCTTT.

The V gene is TRBV30, the J gene TRBJ2-1, with D maybe TRBD2 (7 bases). V was cut by 0 bases and J by 4 bases, with 13 bases left in between. This CDR3 is 15 amino acids long. Looked up from germline, CDR1 is GTSNPN and CDR2 is SVGIG (reference sequence). CDR3 DNA sequence: TGTGCCTGGAGTGTTGTGGGAGGGGGTTACAATGAGCAGTTCTTC. Its translation is CAWSVVGGGYNEQFF.

This chain joins TRBV27 and TRBJ1-2; D is unclear. Trimming took off 7 bases at V and 2 bases at J, with 11 bases between the two ends. The germline V gene encodes CDR1 MNHEY and CDR2 SMNVEV (reference sequence). CDR3 size: 13 residues. This CDR3 reads CASTSGLNYGYTF. For the CDR3, the DNA is TGTGCCAGCACTTCCGGTTTGAACTATGGCTACACCTTC.

The rearrangement uses TRBV7-8 and TRBJ2-7; no clear D. The CDR3 sequence is 14 residues long. The germline gives CDR1 SGHVS, CDR2 FQNEAQ. V was shortened by 2 bases and J by 3 bases, with 11 bases between the two germline ends. CDR3 bases: TGTGCCAGCAGCTTATCAGGCTTTAACTACGAGCAGTACTTC. This translates into CASSLSGFNYEQYF.

This clone has only one observation. The chain has TRBV7-3 and TRBJ2-7, with 14 bases lining up with TRBD2. The CDR3 has 18 residues. The V and J ends lost 1 base and 2 bases, in that order; junction bases with no gene match: 7. Germline V CDR1 and CDR2: SGHTA, FQGTGA. The CDR3 protein is CASSLIRTSGRYAYEQYF. The CDR3 DNA is TGTGCCAGCAGCTTAATAAGGACTAGCGGGAGGTATGCCTACGAGCAGTACTTC.

The rearrangement links TRBV27 to TRBJ2-7; TRBD2 agrees at 8 bases. Unmatched junction bases numbered 4, after V lost 6 bases and J lost 3 bases. Per germline, CDR1 MNHEY and CDR2 SMNVEV (reference sequence). The CDR3 runs to 13 residues. The CDR3 loop reads CASSPGGNYEQYF. CDR3 sequence (DNA): TGTGCCAGCAGCCCGGGGGGGAACTACGAGCAGTACTTC.

The chain links TRBV6-1 to TRBJ2-7, with D unresolved. V was clipped by 3 bases and J by 4 bases, with 4 bases between them. CDR3 length: 11 amino acids. Germline V CDR1 and CDR2: MNHNS, SASEGT. Written as DNA, the CDR3 is TGTGCCAGCAGTGAGCGGTACGAGCAGTACTTC. This gives the protein CASSERYEQYF.

The genes are TRBV6-1 and TRBJ2-7; 10 positions agree with TRBD2. CDR1 and CDR2 from the germline V gene are MNHNS and SASEGT. The CDR3 has 14 residues. Trimming removed 6 bases from V and 5 bases from J; junction bases left unmatched: 7. CDR3 protein: CASSLAGEAHEQYF. In DNA form, the CDR3 reads TGTGCCAGCAGCCTAGCGGGGGAGGCCCACGAGCAGTACTTC.

CDR3 residues: CASSDNRGGTGELFF. CDR3 DNA sequence: TGTGCCAGCAGCGACAACAGGGGCGGCACCGGGGAGCTGTTTTTT. This sequence joins TRBV4-2 and TRBJ2-2, with 7 bases identical to TRBD1. CDR1 and CDR2 from the germline V gene are LGHNA and YNFKEQ. The V and J ends lost 5 bases and 4 bases, in that order; junction bases with no gene match: 7. The CDR3 is made up of 15 amino acids.

This clone was observed a single time. The CDR3 loop reads CASSSGQTLAYEQYF. Written as DNA, the CDR3 is TGTGCCAGCAGCTCGGGACAGACCCTAGCCTACGAGCAGTACTTC. This rearrangement joins TRBV11-1 to TRBJ2-7, with TRBD1 matching over 7 bases. Germline CDR1 reads SGHAT; CDR2 reads FQDESV (reference sequence). The CDR3 length is 15 residues. The V segment lost 4 bases and the J segment 2 bases; nucleotides outside the gene matches: 8.

This sequence joins TRBV5-4 and TRBJ1-1, with D possibly being TRBD1 (5 bases). Germline V gene sequence: CDR1 SGHNT, CDR2 YYREEE (reference sequence). The length of the CDR3 is 13 residues. V was clipped by 2 bases and J by 4 bases, with 9 bases between them. CDR3 protein: CASSFRGGTEAFF. The CDR3 nucleotides read TGTGCCAGCAGCTTCCGGGGGGGCACTGAAGCTTTCTTT.

The J gene is TRBJ1-1, the V gene TRBV15, with 11 nucleotides matching TRBD1. CDR1 is LNHNV, CDR2 YYDKDF, per germline (reference sequence). With V trimmed by 3 bases and J by 1 base, 7 bases remained unmatched. The CDR3 sequence is 17 residues long. The CDR3 bases are TGTGCCACCAGCAGCCGGGACAGGGGGAAGAGGAACACTGAAGCTTTCTTT. Residues: CATSSRDRGKRNTEAFF.

This clone was counted once. V gene TRBV7-2 combines with J gene TRBJ1-2; a possible D gene is TRBD1 (5 bases). With 1 base removed from V and 10 bases from J, the gap between germline ends came to 13 bases. This CDR3 spans 13 amino acids. The germline V gene has CDR1 SGHTA and CDR2 FQGNSA. The CDR3 loop reads CASSLVQGQAYTF. Here the CDR3 DNA reads TGTGCCAGCAGCTTAGTGCAGGGCCAGGCCTACACCTTC.

Here the CDR3 DNA reads TGTGCCAGCAGTTTATTCGGGGGGAACACTGAAGCTTTCTTT. Translated: CASSLFGGNTEAFF. V is TRBV27 and J is TRBJ1-1; D may be TRBD1 (5 bases). The length of the CDR3 is 14 residues. V was trimmed by 1 base and J by 1 base, leaving 7 bases between them. Germline V gives CDR1 MNHEY, CDR2 SMNVEV (reference sequence).

The V and J genes are TRBV4-3 and TRBJ2-2; possible D gene TRBD2, 5 bases. Germline CDR1 is LGHNA and CDR2 is YSLEER. Deletions cut 3 bases from V and 2 bases from J, with 13 bases between. The CDR3 length is 16 residues. The CDR3 nucleotides read TGCGCCAGCAGCCACCTCAGCGGAGCAAACACCGGGGAGCTGTTTTTT. Protein sequence: CASSHLSGANTGELFF.

The CDR3 DNA sequence: TGCGCCAGCAGTGAGTCGCCGGACCCCGGGGTGGCTTTCTTT. Protein: CASSESPDPGVAFF. The chain carries TRBV10-2 and TRBJ1-1, with D unresolved. Per germline, CDR1 WSHSY and CDR2 SAAADI. The CDR3 length is 14 residues. Trimming took 0 bases from V and 11 from J, leaving 16 bases between them.

The rearrangement joins TRBV29-1 to TRBJ1-1, with 8 nucleotides matching TRBD1. The V segment lost 4 bases and the J segment 7 bases; nucleotides outside the gene matches: 5. This CDR3 has 12 amino acids. Germline loops: CDR1 SQVTM, CDR2 ANQGSEA. CDR3 nucleotide sequence: TGCAGCGTTGGGACAGGGTCGGTTGAAGCTTTCTTT. This sequence encodes CSVGTGSVEAFF.

This chain connects TRBV20-1 to TRBJ2-3; 7 positions match TRBD2. With V trimmed by 4 bases and J by 12 bases, 7 bases remained unmatched. The CDR3 covers 11 residues. The germline V gene has CDR1 DFQATT and CDR2 SNEGSKA (reference sequence). This CDR3 is CSANIGAGQYF. In DNA form, the CDR3 reads TGCAGTGCTAACATCGGAGCGGGACAGTATTTT.

The chain uses TRBV29-1 and TRBJ1-1; tentative D call: TRBD1 (6 bases). Germline V CDR1 and CDR2: SQVTM, ANQGSEA. V was cut by 3 bases and J by 1 base, with 12 bases left in between. The CDR3 is 14 residues long. In DNA form, the CDR3 reads TGCAGCGTTGAGGCTATACAGGGGAACACTGAAGCTTTCTTT. Its protein product is CSVEAIQGNTEAFF.